This T cell receptor (beta chain) was profiled in a study of blood T cell repertoires in COVID-19 (dated by TCRdb to the early 2020s). A note on the overall study: Collaborator samples came from the United States, Italy and Spain and covered acute and convalescent phases of COVID-19. Where available, HLA class I and class II types were taken from metadata supplied by the sample provider and were not determined by assay-based typing. Deeply sampled blood TCRbeta repertoires from subjects exposed to, actively infected with, or recovered from COVID-19 were included in the dataset. The material from the prospective study consisted of cDNA or gDNA derived from T cells, B-cell-depleted T cells, or PBMCs. The repertoires were released in a freely available public database meant as a resource for research on the immune response to SARS-CoV-2. Samples were obtained from the ongoing ImmuneRACE study (first 160 participants) and from over 1,000 subjects provided by 6 global collaborators. Sample metadata almost always included a de-identified subject ID, COVID-19 status, age in years and sex.

Participants in the prospective study were enrolled through a virtual design, were aged about 18 to 100 years, and lived in fewer than 30 United States geographic areas. In the prospective study, cohorts were assigned on the basis of participant-reported clinical history obtained from a screening survey and a study questionnaire. In the prospective study, mobile phlebotomists collected whole blood, serum and a nasopharyngeal or oropharyngeal swab from each participant. Over an approximately 2-month period, participants in the prospective study had the option of providing additional blood draws and questionnaires. Before DNA extraction, prospective study blood samples were shipped either frozen or at room temperature. What the authors observed across the whole study: How much clinical and demographic metadata was included differed by source and by participant, and the metadata was provided uncurated.

The immunoSEQ Assay, a bias-controlled multiplex PCR, was used to amplify TCRbeta CDR3 regions from genomic DNA. As for the original processing: The number of nucleated cells in each sample was estimated from the amplification of reference gene primers within the assay. To quantify the absolute abundance of each unique TCRbeta CDR3 rearrangement, sequence reads were collapsed and filtered. For each sample, productive Simpson clonality was calculated as the square root of Simpson's diversity index over productive rearrangements. In TCRdb, the immuneACCESS table is reduced to in-frame sequences with V and J assigned. These tables do not hold every clone; where another copy was compared, an unresolved V gene accounts for under half, and the others remain unexplained. That table is the source of V, J and clone size, and D and trimming were worked out from the DNA. Recorded for this sample are about 210,000 clones; 80% to 90% of them occurred a single time. 3% to 4% of the sample comes from the top ten.

From its cysteine to its phenylalanine, the CDR3 spans 14 amino acids. The CDR3 DNA has 42 bases and is translated from base 1. Trimming accounts for 2 bases at V and 6 bases at J, while the number of junction bases matched to no gene is 4. CDR1 MNHEY and CDR2 SMNVEV were looked up in the germline V gene (reference sequence). Turning to this clone: The specificity of this receptor is unknown. No base quality information exists; no much larger clone differs at one position.

The receptor's source is a woman in her thirties or forties with acute COVID-19. The sequence is built from TRBV27 and TRBJ1-5; 7 central nucleotides agree with TRBD1. The specimen sequenced was PBMCs or T cells enriched from blood (not recorded which). The DNA is TGTGCCAGCAGTTTAAAGGGGGCTCGTCAGCCCCAGCATTTT. The translation is CASSLKGARQPQHF.